The 27 T cell receptor beta chains listed next were all sequenced from one sample in a study of T-cell memory formation after mild COVID-19. Via MiXCR, TCRdb re-called the 5' RACE reads, giving one row per CDR3 protein. The table has approximately 500,000 distinct CDR3 sequences, 20% to 30% seen once. The sample comprised PBMCs or a T cell subset sorted from them (not recorded which). Source of these receptors: an adult woman who had mild COVID-19 (a few samples of this study predate the infection). Cell type and time point are not known.

This clonotype has only a few counts. The J gene is TRBJ2-2, the V gene TRBV7-2, with TRBD2 identical over 12 bases. Germline V gene data show CDR1 as SGHTA and CDR2 as FQGNSA. CDR3 length equals 19 residues. The J segment lost 5 bases and the V segment lost 5 bases, leaving 15 bases of the junction unmatched. The CDR3 loop reads CASSPGIGTSGRRTGELFF. CDR3 nucleotide sequence: TGTGCCAGCAGCCCGGGTATTGGAACTAGCGGGAGGCGAACCGGGGAGCTGTTTTTT. Combining the CDR3 with reference TRBV7-2 and TRBJ2-2 gives the whole variable domain GAGVSQSPSNKVTEKGKDVELRCDPISGHTALYWYRQSLGQGLEFLIYFQGNSAPDKSGLPSDRFSAERTGGSVSTLTIQRTQQEDSAVYLCASSPGIGTSGRRTGELFFGEGSRLTVL.

This clonotype was counted between two and nine times. The chain links TRBV12-3 or TRBV12-4 to TRBJ2-7; 10 nucleotides align to TRBD2. The CDR3 is 16 residues long. Unmatched junction bases numbered 10, after V lost 8 bases and J lost 0 bases. CDR3 coding DNA: TGTGCCAGCTCACGGGTAGCGGGGGGACCCTCCTACGAGCAGTACTTC. Amino acid sequence: CASSRVAGGPSYEQYF.

In its sample, this clonotype was seen a few times. The chain recombines TRBV7-9 with TRBJ2-5; TRBD2 agrees at 10 bases. Trimming removed 5 bases from V and 3 bases from J; junction bases left unmatched: 6. This CDR3 is 15 amino acids long. CDR1 and CDR2 from the germline V gene are SEHNR and FQNEAQ (reference sequence). The CDR3 here is CASSPTLAGEETQYF. CDR3 DNA sequence: TGTGCCAGCAGCCCTACTCTAGCGGGGGAAGAGACCCAGTACTTC.

This clonotype is a singleton in its sample. The V and J genes are TRBV3-1 and TRBJ1-4, with D uncertain. The V gene lost 4 bases and the J gene lost 8 bases, with 11 bases spanning the gap. The germline CDR1 and CDR2 sequences are LGHDT and YNNKEL (reference sequence). This CDR3 has 13 residues. This CDR3 is CASSPWTAEKLFF. The CDR3 DNA reads as TGTGCCAGCAGCCCCTGGACGGCAGAAAAACTGTTTTTT.

This clonotype was seen only a few times. This chain joins TRBV12-5 and TRBJ2-1; D gene uncertain. Germline assignment: CDR1 LGHNT and CDR2 FRNRAP. V was clipped by 7 bases and J by 1 base, with 8 bases between them. The CDR3 is made up of 13 amino acids. In nucleotides, the CDR3 is TGTGCTAGTGAGAGTGGGTCCTACAATGAGCAGTTCTTC. Translation gives CASESGSYNEQFF.

This clonotype was seen a few times. In DNA, the CDR3 is TGTGCCTGGAGTGCCGACCAGGACAGGACGAACACCGGGGAGCTGTTTTTT. Translation: CAWSADQDRTNTGELFF. J is TRBJ2-2 and V is TRBV30; 7 positions agree with TRBD1. The germline CDR1 and CDR2 sequences are GTSNPN and SVGIG (reference sequence). The CDR3 runs to 17 residues. Germline trimming cut 1 base from V and 0 bases from J; bases unmatched to any gene: 8.

Only a few counts were recorded for this clonotype. V gene TRBV4-2 combines with J gene TRBJ2-5, with D possibly TRBD2 on 6 matching bases. Germline V lookup: CDR1 LGHNA, CDR2 YNFKEQ. The ends were cut back, 0 bases at V and 4 bases at J, with 21 bases in the middle. This CDR3 region has 18 residues. The DNA of the CDR3 is TGTGCCAGCAGCCAAGAAGTTCTTGGGGGGACTTTCCTAGAGACCCAGTACTTC. Residues: CASSQEVLGGTFLETQYF.

V gene TRBV7-8 combines with J gene TRBJ1-5, with D unresolved. From germline, CDR1 is SGHVS and CDR2 FQNEAQ. Deletions cut 5 bases from V and 1 base from J, with 15 bases between. The CDR3 has 16 residues. CDR3 residues: CASSPGGLPSNQPQHF. CDR3 in DNA: TGTGCCAGCAGCCCCGGCGGGCTCCCGAGCAATCAGCCCCAGCATTTT.

V usage is TRBV7-9 and J usage is TRBJ1-3; TRBD1 agrees at 7 bases. The germline V gene has CDR1 SEHNR and CDR2 FQNEAQ (reference sequence). J was trimmed by 4 bases and V by 2 bases; bases with no gene match: 11. The CDR3 is made up of 17 amino acids. The CDR3 DNA follows: TGTGCCAGCAGCTTAAGCAGGACAGGCGCATCCGGAAACACCATATATTTT. This gives the protein CASSLSRTGASGNTIYF.

J is TRBJ2-7 and V is TRBV7-3; 10 bases align to TRBD1. V lost 3 bases, J lost 5 bases, and 4 bases stayed unmatched. CDR1 and CDR2 from the germline V gene are SGHTA and FQGTGA. The CDR3 length is 14 residues. The chain's CDR3 is CASSFGTGVNEQYF. The CDR3 coding sequence is TGTGCCAGCAGCTTTGGGACAGGGGTCAACGAGCAGTACTTC.

This clonotype was seen more than once but under ten times. The rearrangement uses TRBV10-3 and TRBJ2-1, with a tentative D call TRBD2 (5 bases). The V end was cut by 7 bases, the J end by 6 bases, with 7 bases between. The CDR3 runs 11 residues. From germline, CDR1 is ENHRY and CDR2 SYGVKD. This CDR3 reads CAINRGNEQFF. Here the CDR3 DNA reads TGTGCCATCAATCGGGGCAATGAGCAGTTCTTC.

The CDR3 region is CASRGAFGTRNQETQYF. In nucleotides, the CDR3 is TGTGCCAGCAGGGGGGCTTTCGGGACTAGGAACCAAGAGACCCAGTACTTC. The V and J genes are TRBV7-9 and TRBJ2-5, with 8 bases identical to TRBD2. The trim removed 6 bases at V and 0 bases at J, leaving 12 bases unmatched. CDR1 is SEHNR and CDR2 is FQNEAQ in the germline V gene (reference sequence). This CDR3 spans 17 amino acids.

This clonotype was detected a few times. J is TRBJ1-2 and V is TRBV27; D ambiguous. Germline assignment: CDR1 MNHEY and CDR2 SMNVEV (reference sequence). The CDR3 contains 13 residues. Trimming left V 2 bases short and J 2 bases short, with 6 bases between. CDR3 in DNA: TGTGCCAGCAGTTTAAGGGAGAACTATGGCTACACCTTC. Translated, it gives CASSLRENYGYTF.

V gene TRBV6-5 combines with J gene TRBJ1-1; perhaps TRBD1 as D (6 bases). Trimming shortened V by 0 bases and J by 6 bases, and 11 bases separated the two germline ends. CDR1 is MNHEY, CDR2 SVGAGI, per germline. The CDR3 runs 14 residues. CDR3 sequence (DNA): TGTGCCAGCAGTTACTCGGGGGGGCGGGCTGAAGCTTTCTTT. This encodes CASSYSGGRAEAFF.

The chain combines TRBV3-1 with TRBJ2-2; D call uncertain. Looked up from germline, CDR1 is LGHDT and CDR2 is YNNKEL (reference sequence). Trimming pared 5 bases from V and 5 bases from J, leaving 6 bases between. The CDR3 consists of 12 residues. The DNA for the CDR3 is TGTGCCAGCAGCGTTGGAACCGGGGAGCTGTTTTTT. Its translation: CASSVGTGELFF. Full variable domain (remainder filled in from reference TRBV3-1 and TRBJ2-2): DTAVSQTPKYLVTQMGNDKSIKCEQNLGHDTMYWYKQDSKKFLKIMFSYNNKELIINETVPNRFSPKSPDKAHLNLHINSLELGDSAVYFCASSVGTGELFFGEGSRLTVL.

J is TRBJ2-3 and V is TRBV24-1; TRBD1 might be the D (6 bases). The CDR3 has 15 amino acids. The V gene lost 3 bases and the J gene lost 6 bases, with 15 bases spanning the gap. The V gene's germline CDR1 is KGHDR and CDR2 SFDVKD. This CDR3 is CATSDNRAVGDTQYF. CDR3 coding DNA: TGTGCCACCAGTGATAACAGGGCGGTGGGTGATACGCAGTATTTT.

This clonotype appeared a single time. This chain links TRBV4-1 with TRBJ2-3; 11 bases fit TRBD2. The CDR3 extends over 17 amino acids. V lost 0 bases, J lost 5 bases, and 7 bases stayed unmatched. CDR1 is MGHRA, CDR2 YSYEKL, per germline. The CDR3 region has the DNA TGCGCCAGCAGCCAAGATGTTCTAGCGGGGGGCAAAGATACGCAGTATTTT. This translates into CASSQDVLAGGKDTQYF.

A few counts support this clonotype. The V call is TRBV7-3, the J call TRBJ2-3; 9 positions match TRBD2. The CDR3 has 15 amino acids. The V and J ends lost 8 bases and 3 bases, in that order; junction bases with no gene match: 9. Germline CDR1 is SGHTA and CDR2 is FQGTGA. CDR3 sequence reads: CASGAGAGGTDTQYF. CDR3 DNA sequence: TGTGCCAGCGGAGCGGGAGCGGGGGGAACAGATACGCAGTATTTT.

V is TRBV4-2 and J is TRBJ1-2; 7 bases match TRBD1. The V gene end was trimmed by 3 bases and the J gene end by 0 bases; junction bases not matched to a gene: 7. This CDR3 comprises 16 residues. Germline V CDR1 and CDR2: LGHNA, YNFKEQ. The CDR3 sequence is CASSQVRDRANYGYTF. In nucleotides, the CDR3 is TGTGCCAGCAGCCAGGTACGCGACAGGGCTAACTATGGCTACACCTTC.

The chain joins TRBV30 to TRBJ1-1; 10 bases fit TRBD1. V shed 4 bases and J 3 bases; nucleotides not matched to a gene: 5. The germline V gene encodes CDR1 GTSNPN and CDR2 SVGIG (reference sequence). The CDR3 is made up of 14 amino acids. The CDR3 DNA reads TGTGCCTGGACCCTCGGGACAGGGGACACTGAAGCTTTCTTT. Translated: CAWTLGTGDTEAFF.

The chain uses TRBV7-6 and TRBJ2-7, with 7 bases that match TRBD1. This CDR3 is 16 amino acids long. V lost 3 bases, J lost 3 bases, and 11 bases stayed unmatched. The germline V gene has CDR1 SGHVS and CDR2 FNYEAQ. The CDR3 DNA reads TGTGCCAGCAGCTTGATGGGACAGACTTTAGACTACGAGCAGTACTTC. It codes for CASSLMGQTLDYEQYF.

This clonotype was recorded a few times. V and J are TRBV5-6 and TRBJ2-3; 9 bases agree with TRBD1. The trim removed 4 bases at V and 7 bases at J, leaving 10 bases unmatched. CDR3 size: 15 residues. CDR1 is SGHDT and CDR2 is YYEEEE in the germline V gene. The CDR3 DNA reads as TGTGCCAGCAGCGTGTTTACGGGGACAGGGTATACGCAGTATTTT. This codes for CASSVFTGTGYTQYF. The full variable domain, in which reference TRBV5-6 and TRBJ2-3 provide the parts outside the CDR3, is DAGVTQSPTHLIKTRGQQVTLRCSPKSGHDTVSWYQQALGQGPQFIFQYYEEEERQRGNFPDRFSGHQFPNYSSELNVNALLLGDSALYLCASSVFTGTGYTQYFGPGTRLTVL.

This sequence joins TRBV21-1 and TRBJ2-7; the table calls TRBD1, which could not be checked here. TRBV21-1 is a pseudogene. The CDR3 is 15 residues long. CDR3 sequence: CASISGTGRSYEQYF. In DNA form, the CDR3 reads TGTGCCAGCATCTCCGGGACAGGGAGATCCTACGAGCAGTACTTC.

J is TRBJ1-2 and V is TRBV7-8, with D unresolved. V was pared by 1 base and J by 4 bases, with 7 bases between. Germline V lookup: CDR1 SGHVS, CDR2 FQNEAQ. The CDR3 length is 13 residues. The CDR3 here is CASSLDGPYGYTF. CDR3 DNA: TGTGCCAGCAGCTTAGACGGCCCCTATGGCTACACCTTC.

The chain carries TRBV20-1 and TRBJ2-5; D unresolved. CDR1 DFQATT and CDR2 SNEGSKA come from the germline V gene (reference sequence). Trimming pared 3 bases from V and 5 bases from J, leaving 13 bases between. The CDR3 consists of 13 residues. CDR3 coding DNA: TGCAGTGCTAGCCCCATAAACGCGGAGACCCAGTACTTC. It is translated as CSASPINAETQYF.

The rearrangement links TRBV5-1 to TRBJ2-7; D remains ambiguous. The germline CDR1 and CDR2 sequences are SGHRS and YFSETQ. Trimming removed 3 bases from V and 0 bases from J, with 16 bases in between. The CDR3 spans 16 residues. CDR3 nucleotides: TGCGCCAGCAGCTCCCGTCCCCTAGTGAGCTCCTACGAGCAGTACTTC. Translating it yields CASSSRPLVSSYEQYF.

This clonotype is termed large. The V gene is TRBV7-9, the J gene TRBJ2-1; D is unresolved. Germline CDR1 is SEHNR and CDR2 is FQNEAQ (reference sequence). The CDR3 totals 12 residues. V was clipped by 5 bases and J by 10 bases, with 12 bases between them. The CDR3 spells CASSLLGAEQFF. The CDR3 DNA sequence: TGTGCCAGCAGCCTCCTAGGAGCCGAGCAGTTCTTC.